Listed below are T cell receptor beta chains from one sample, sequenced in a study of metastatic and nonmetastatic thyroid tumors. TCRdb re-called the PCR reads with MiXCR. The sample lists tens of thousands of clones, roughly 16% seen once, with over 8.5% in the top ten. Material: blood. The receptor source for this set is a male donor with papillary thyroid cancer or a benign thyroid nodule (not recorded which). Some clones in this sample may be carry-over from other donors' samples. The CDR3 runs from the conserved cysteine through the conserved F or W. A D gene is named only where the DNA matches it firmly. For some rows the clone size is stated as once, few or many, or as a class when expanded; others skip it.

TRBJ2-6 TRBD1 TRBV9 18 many CASSTNRGVSSGANVLTF TGTGCCAGCAGCACGAACAGGGGCGTAAGCTCTGGGGCCAACGTCCTGACTTTC
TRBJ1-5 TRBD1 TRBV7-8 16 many CASSSLSRQGSQPQHF TGTGCCAGCAGCTCCCTTTCCCGACAGGGTAGTCAGCCCCAGCATTTT
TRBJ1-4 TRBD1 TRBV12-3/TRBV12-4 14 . CARRRDRANEKLFF TGTGCCAGAAGACGGGACAGGGCAAATGAAAAACTGTTTTTT
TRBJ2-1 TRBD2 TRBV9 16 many CASSETSGRFVNEQFF TGTGCCAGCAGCGAGACTAGCGGGAGATTTGTCAATGAGCAGTTCTTC
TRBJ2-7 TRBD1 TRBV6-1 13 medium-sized CASSDRDREEQYF TGTGCCAGCAGTGACCGGGACAGGGAGGAGCAGTACTTC
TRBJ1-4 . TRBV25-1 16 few CARSEYGKSTNEKLFF TGTGCCAGAAGTGAATATGGGAAGTCAACTAATGAAAAACTGTTTTTT
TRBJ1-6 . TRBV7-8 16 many CASSPFSGSYNSPLHF TGTGCCAGCAGCCCCTTTTCGGGCTCCTATAATTCACCCCTCCACTTT
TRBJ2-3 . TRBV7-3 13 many CASSFAYTDTQYF TGTGCCAGCAGCTTCGCTTACACAGATACGCAGTATTTT
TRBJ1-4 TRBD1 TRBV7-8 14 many CASSGRGYKEKLFF TGTGCCAGCAGCGGCAGGGGGTATAAGGAAAAACTGTTTTTT
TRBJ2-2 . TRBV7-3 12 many CASSMDAGELFF TGTGCCAGCAGTATGGATGCTGGGGAGCTGTTTTTT
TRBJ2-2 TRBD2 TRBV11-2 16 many CASSPLTSGGPGELFF TGTGCCAGCAGCCCTCTAACTAGCGGGGGACCCGGGGAGCTGTTTTTT
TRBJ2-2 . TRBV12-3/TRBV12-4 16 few CASSLRLSEGTGELFF TGTGCCAGCAGCCTCCGTCTGTCAGAGGGCACCGGGGAGCTGTTTTTT
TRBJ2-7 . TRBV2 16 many CASSDQLGTGVSEQYF TGTGCCAGCAGTGACCAGTTAGGGACGGGGGTCTCCGAGCAGTACTTC
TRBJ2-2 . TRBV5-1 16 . CASSLDTKVGTGELFF TGCGCCAGCAGCTTGGACACCAAGGTCGGGACCGGGGAGCTGTTTTTT
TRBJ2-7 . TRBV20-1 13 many CSAYSSTLSRQYF TGCAGTGCTTATTCCTCTACTTTGTCAAGGCAGTACTTC
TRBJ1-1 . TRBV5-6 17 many CAGSLLMAPRNRAEAFF TGTGCCGGCAGCTTATTAATGGCCCCGAGAAATAGGGCTGAAGCTTTCTTT
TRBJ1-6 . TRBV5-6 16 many CASSSLEGLYNSPLHF TGTGCCAGCAGCTCGTTGGAGGGGCTCTACAATTCACCCCTCCACTTT
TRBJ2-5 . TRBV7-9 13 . CASSLVGGETQYF TGTGCCAGCAGCTTAGTGGGAGGAGAGACCCAGTACTTC
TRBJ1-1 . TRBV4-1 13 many CASSQPTNTEAFF TGCGCCAGCAGCCAACCCACAAACACTGAAGCTTTCTTT
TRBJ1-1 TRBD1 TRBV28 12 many CASSPTGLFAFF TGTGCCAGCAGCCCGACAGGGCTTTTTGCTTTCTTT
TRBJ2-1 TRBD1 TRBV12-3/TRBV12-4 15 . CASSSMDRGDNEQFF TGTGCCAGCAGTTCCATGGACAGGGGTGATAATGAGCAGTTCTTC
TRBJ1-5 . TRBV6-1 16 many CASRAGNKGSNQPQHF TGTGCCAGCAGGGCGGGTAATAAAGGGAGCAATCAGCCCCAGCATTTT
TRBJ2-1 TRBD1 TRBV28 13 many CASSTGVYNEQFF TGTGCCAGCAGTACAGGGGTTTACAATGAGCAGTTCTTC
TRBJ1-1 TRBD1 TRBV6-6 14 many CASSYDRVGTEAFF TGTGCCAGCAGTTACGACAGGGTGGGCACTGAAGCTTTCTTT
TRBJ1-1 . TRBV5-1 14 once CASSLLGLNTEAFF TGCGCCAGCAGCTTGTTGGGGCTGAACACCGAAGCTTTCTTT